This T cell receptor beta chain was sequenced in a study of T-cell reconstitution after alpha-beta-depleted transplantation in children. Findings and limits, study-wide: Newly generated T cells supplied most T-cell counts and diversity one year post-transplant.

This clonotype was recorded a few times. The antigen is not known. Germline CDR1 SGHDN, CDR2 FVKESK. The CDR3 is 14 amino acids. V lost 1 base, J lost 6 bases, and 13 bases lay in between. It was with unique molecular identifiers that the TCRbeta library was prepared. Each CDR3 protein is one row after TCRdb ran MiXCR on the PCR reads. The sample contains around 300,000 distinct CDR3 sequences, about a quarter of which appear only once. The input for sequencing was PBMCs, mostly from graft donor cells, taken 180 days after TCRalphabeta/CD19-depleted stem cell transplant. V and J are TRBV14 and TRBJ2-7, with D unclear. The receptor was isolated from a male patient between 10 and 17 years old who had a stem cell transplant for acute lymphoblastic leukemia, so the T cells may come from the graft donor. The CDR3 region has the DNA TGTGCCAGCAGCCAAGCAGAGAAACACGTCGAGCAGTACTTC. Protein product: CASSQAEKHVEQYF.